The 22 T cell receptor beta chains below were found in one sample sequenced in a study of T-cell memory formation after mild COVID-19. MiXCR, applied by TCRdb to the 5' RACE reads, yields one record per CDR3 protein. The sample contains roughly 370,000 distinct CDR3 sequences, 16% of which appear only once. Sequenced material: PBMCs or a T cell subset sorted from them (not recorded which). Source of these receptors: a man between 18 and 35 years old who had mild COVID-19 (a few samples of this study predate the infection). Cell type and time point are not known.

V and J are TRBV14 and TRBJ2-3, with D unresolved. Germline V CDR1 and CDR2: SGHDN, FVKESK. There are 17 residues in the CDR3. Trimming left V 4 bases short and J 0 bases short, with 17 bases between. As DNA, the CDR3 is TGTGCCAGCAGCCTCTTCCCCGGTTACCCTAGCACAGATACGCAGTATTTT. It translates to CASSLFPGYPSTDTQYF.

There are a few counts of this clonotype. The chain carries TRBV20-1 and TRBJ2-5; the D gene is possibly TRBD2 (6 bases). This CDR3 contains 10 residues. Looked up from germline, CDR1 is DFQATT and CDR2 is SNEGSKA (reference sequence). Deletions cut 1 base from V and 12 bases from J, with 9 bases between. The CDR3 nucleotides are TGCAGTGCTAGAGGGGCTAGCGAGTACTTC. This encodes CSARGASEYF.

The V call is TRBV27, the J call TRBJ1-5; 7 nucleotides agree with TRBD1. Germline-derived CDR1 and CDR2 are MNHEY and SMNVEV (reference sequence). This CDR3 has 15 amino acids. V dropped 3 bases and J dropped 0; count of bases not matched to a gene: 2. The DNA of the CDR3 is TGTGCCAGCAGTTTTCAGGGGGGTAGCAATCAGCCCCAGCATTTT. Translating gives CASSFQGGSNQPQHF.

This clonotype has more than one count but fewer than ten. The rearrangement uses TRBV29-1 and TRBJ2-7; the D gene could be TRBD1 or TRBD2 (5 bases each). Trimming took 2 bases from V and 2 from J, leaving 10 bases between them. Germline V lookup: CDR1 SQVTM, CDR2 ANQGSEA. CDR3 length: 13 residues. The CDR3 coding sequence is TGCAGCGTTGAAAAGGGGACCCCCTACGAGCAGTACTTC. Protein sequence: CSVEKGTPYEQYF.

There are a few counts of this clonotype. The gene calls are TRBV27 and TRBJ2-1, with 8 bases aligning to TRBD2. The CDR3 length is 14 residues. Trimming took 7 bases from V and 0 from J; bases not matched to a gene: 2. Germline V gives CDR1 MNHEY, CDR2 SMNVEV (reference sequence). The CDR3 coding sequence is TGTGCCAGCATTCGGGGGGGCTCCTACAATGAGCAGTTCTTC. Its translation is CASIRGGSYNEQFF.

This clonotype was recorded a few times. CDR3 nucleotide sequence: TGTGCCAGCAGTCTACCGCCAGGGGAGACCCAGTACTTC. Its translation: CASSLPPGETQYF. The V call is TRBV12-3 or TRBV12-4, the J call TRBJ2-5, with D possibly TRBD1 on 5 matching bases. Trimming cost V 5 bases and J 5 bases, with 12 bases left between them. This CDR3 has 13 amino acids.

This clonotype was seen only a few times. This chain connects TRBV2 to TRBJ2-1; the match to TRBD2 covers 10 bases. The CDR3 covers 15 residues. Germline values: CDR1 SNHLY, CDR2 FYNNEI. V dropped 5 bases and J dropped 7; count of bases not matched to a gene: 8. CDR3: CASSPQRGGINEQFF. The CDR3 region has the DNA TGTGCCAGCAGTCCTCAGCGGGGGGGCATAAATGAGCAGTTCTTC.

This clonotype showed up just a few times. The chain carries TRBV7-9 and TRBJ1-5; 9 bases map to TRBD1. CDR1 and CDR2 (germline): SEHNR, FQNEAQ (reference sequence). The CDR3 runs 15 residues. The V gene end was trimmed by 5 bases and the J gene end by 8 bases; junction bases not matched to a gene: 10. CDR3 amino acids: CASSPGTGSGEPQHF. The CDR3 DNA reads as TGTGCCAGCAGCCCCGGGACAGGGTCTGGTGAGCCCCAGCATTTT. The entire variable domain, with the rest obtained from reference TRBV7-9 and TRBJ1-5, is as follows: DTGVSQNPRHKITKRGQNVTFRCDPISEHNRLYWYRQTLGQGPEFLTYFQNEAQLEKSRLLSDRFSAERPKGSFSTLEIQRTEQGDSAMYLCASSPGTGSGEPQHFGDGTRLSIL.

This clonotype was counted a few times. The chain couples TRBV13 to TRBJ1-1; the match to TRBD1 covers 9 bases. From germline, CDR1 is PRHDT and CDR2 FYEKMQ (reference sequence). This CDR3 region has 16 residues. The J segment lost 1 base and the V segment lost 4 bases, leaving 7 bases of the junction unmatched. Here the CDR3 DNA reads TGTGCCAGCAGCTCCCCGGGACAGGGTTCGAACACTGAAGCTTTCTTT. This encodes CASSSPGQGSNTEAFF.

V gene TRBV11-2 combines with J gene TRBJ1-1; the D is unclear. Deletions cut 3 bases from V and 7 bases from J, with 9 bases between. Germline CDR1 reads SGHAT; CDR2 reads FQNNGV. The CDR3 has 12 amino acids. This CDR3 reads CASSFIKGEAFF. As DNA, the CDR3 is TGTGCCAGCAGCTTCATTAAGGGTGAAGCTTTCTTT.

The J gene is TRBJ2-3, the V gene TRBV10-3; D is tentatively TRBD1 or TRBD2 (5 bases each). This CDR3 has 13 amino acids. Per germline, CDR1 ENHRY and CDR2 SYGVKD. V lost 4 bases and J lost 6, with 11 bases in between. Written as DNA, the CDR3 is TGTGCCATCAGTGGAGGGGCTGTGGATACGCAGTATTTT. Its protein product is CAISGGAVDTQYF.

This clonotype came up a few times. The chain has TRBV7-2 and TRBJ2-2; 9 bases match TRBD1. After removal of 3 bases from V and 2 bases from J, the junction contained 7 bases not matched to a gene. Germline lookup yields CDR1 SGHTA and CDR2 FQGNSA. The CDR3 loop spans 17 amino acids. As DNA, the CDR3 is TGTGCCAGCAGCTTGGTTGGGACAGGGTTCAACACCGGGGAGCTGTTTTTT. Translation gives CASSLVGTGFNTGELFF.

This clonotype was detected a few times. The chain combines TRBV5-1 with TRBJ2-5; weak D call: TRBD2 (6 bases). CDR1 and CDR2 from the germline V gene are SGHRS and YFSETQ. The ends were cut back, 4 bases at V and 5 bases at J, with 18 bases in the middle. The CDR3 sequence is 15 residues long. The CDR3 coding sequence is TGCGCCAGCAGCCCCGAAGGGGCGGGGCGTGAGACCCAGTACTTC. Translation gives CASSPEGAGRETQYF. Filled out from reference TRBV5-1 and TRBJ2-5, the complete variable domain reads KAGVTQTPRYLIKTRGQQVTLSCSPISGHRSVSWYQQTPGQGLQFLFEYFSETQRNKGNFPGRFSGRQFSNSRSEMNVSTLELGDSALYLCASSPEGAGRETQYFGPGTRLLVL.

This CDR3 is CASSTERVGNTEAFF. CDR3 sequence (DNA): TGTGCCAGCAGCACAGAGCGGGTGGGGAACACTGAAGCTTTCTTT. The chain is built from TRBV7-8 and TRBJ1-1; D is ambiguous. The CDR3 covers 15 residues. CDR1 is SGHVS, CDR2 FQNEAQ, per germline. V shed 5 bases and J shed 1 base, with 14 bases lying between them.

The chain links TRBV7-2 to TRBJ2-5; 10 bases align to TRBD2. The CDR3 sequence is 18 residues long. Germline trimming cut 2 bases from V and 0 bases from J; bases unmatched to any gene: 9. Looked up from germline, CDR1 is SGHTA and CDR2 is FQGNSA. This CDR3 is CASSLSSSGGPYQETQYF. DNA for the CDR3: TGTGCCAGCAGCTTATCGTCTAGCGGGGGCCCGTACCAAGAGACCCAGTACTTC.

This clonotype was observed at least ten times. The J gene is TRBJ1-1, the V gene TRBV9; D is ambiguous. Trimming stripped 0 bases from V and 0 bases from J, with 9 bases between. This CDR3 has 15 amino acids. The germline CDR1 and CDR2 sequences are SGDLS and YYNGEE. CDR3 in amino acids: CASSVEGDMNTEAFF. DNA of the CDR3: TGTGCCAGCAGCGTAGAGGGTGATATGAACACTGAAGCTTTCTTT.

This clonotype has ten or more counts. V gene TRBV6-4 combines with J gene TRBJ2-2, with TRBD2 matching 9 bases. The CDR3 consists of 14 residues. CDR1 is MRHNA and CDR2 is SNTAGT in the germline V gene. Unmatched junction bases numbered 0, after V lost 3 bases and J lost 4 bases. The CDR3 here is CASSEGLATGELFF. The CDR3 DNA is TGTGCCAGCAGTGAGGGACTAGCCACCGGGGAGCTGTTTTTT.

This clonotype is deemed medium-sized. The chain uses TRBV3-1 and TRBJ2-3; D possibly matches TRBD1 or TRBD2 (5 bases each). Trimming pared 7 bases from V and 0 bases from J, leaving 11 bases between. The CDR3 contains 14 residues. Germline V gene lookup returns CDR1 LGHDT and CDR2 YNNKEL (reference sequence). The CDR3 here is CASNSRGSTDTQYF. CDR3 bases: TGTGCCAGCAACTCACGGGGCAGCACAGATACGCAGTATTTT.

This clonotype was observed a few times. The V call is TRBV20-1, the J call TRBJ1-1, with D maybe TRBD1 (5 bases). Germline assignment: CDR1 DFQATT and CDR2 SNEGSKA (reference sequence). The V end was cut by 6 bases, the J end by 1 base, with 15 bases between. The CDR3 length is 14 residues. This chain's CDR3 is CSAIFPDRNTEAFF. In DNA form, the CDR3 reads TGCAGTGCCATATTTCCTGACAGGAACACTGAAGCTTTCTTT.

This clonotype showed up just once. V gene TRBV12-3 or TRBV12-4 combines with J gene TRBJ1-2; TRBD1 matches 8 bases. This CDR3 contains 13 residues. Trimming at V came to 5 bases and at J to 7 bases, leaving 6 bases not matched to a gene. CDR3 DNA: TGTGCCAGCAGTGTTGGACAGGGATCTGGCTACACCTTC. Translation: CASSVGQGSGYTF.

V is TRBV25-1 and J is TRBJ2-1; 11 bases are shared with TRBD2. The V and J ends lost 7 bases and 8 bases, in that order; junction bases with no gene match: 10. This CDR3 region has 15 residues. Germline loops: CDR1 MGHDK, CDR2 SYGVNS. CDR3 DNA sequence: TGTGCCAGCACGGAGCTTTCTAGCGGGGGGTATGAGCAGTTCTTC. Encoded protein: CASTELSSGGYEQFF.

This clonotype was counted only a few times. The V call is TRBV7-9, the J call TRBJ2-4; TRBD1 aligns across 7 bases. Per the germline V gene, CDR1 is SEHNR and CDR2 is FQNEAQ (reference sequence). J lost 9 bases, V lost 5 bases, and 10 bases had no gene match. The CDR3 sequence is 14 residues long. The CDR3 reads CASSPRQGATIQYF. In DNA, the CDR3 is TGTGCCAGCAGCCCCAGACAGGGCGCTACCATTCAGTACTTC.